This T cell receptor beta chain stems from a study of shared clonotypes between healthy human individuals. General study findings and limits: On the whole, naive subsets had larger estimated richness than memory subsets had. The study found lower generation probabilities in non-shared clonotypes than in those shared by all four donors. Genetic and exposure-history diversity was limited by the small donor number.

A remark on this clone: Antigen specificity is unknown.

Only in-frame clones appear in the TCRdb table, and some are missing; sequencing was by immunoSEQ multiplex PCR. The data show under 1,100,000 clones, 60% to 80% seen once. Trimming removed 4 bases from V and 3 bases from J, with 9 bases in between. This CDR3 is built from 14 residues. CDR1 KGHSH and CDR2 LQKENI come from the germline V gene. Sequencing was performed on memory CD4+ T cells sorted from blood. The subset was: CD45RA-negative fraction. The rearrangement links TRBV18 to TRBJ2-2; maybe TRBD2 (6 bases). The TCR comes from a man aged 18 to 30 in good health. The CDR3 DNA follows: TGTGCCAGCTCACTCCGGGACTACACCGGGGAGCTGTTTTTT. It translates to CASSLRDYTGELFF.